This T cell receptor (beta chain) was retrieved from a study of T-cell memory formation after mild COVID-19. Study information: Largely, TCR clusters stayed within a single donor. Whole-study results and caveats: The CD4+ clones that contracted clustered mainly within CM and EM, and the CD8+ clones concentrated in EMRA. Day 37-peaking second-wave clones had unconfirmed SARS-CoV-2 specificity.

TCRdb analysed the 5' RACE reads with MiXCR anew, one entry per CDR3 protein. This repertoire shows around 390,000 distinct CDR3 sequences, about 15% found once; its top ten account for 20% to 25%. Germline V gene lookup returns CDR1 MGHDK and CDR2 SYGVNS. CDR3 length equals 15 residues. V trimming: 3 bases; J trimming: 4 bases; junction bases outside the gene matches: 4. This clonotype has just a few counts. Antigen specificity is unknown. The chain links TRBV25-1 to TRBJ2-7; 12 bases match TRBD2. The clonotype originates from a man between 18 and 29 years old who had mild COVID-19 (a few samples of this study predate the infection). Cell type and time point are not known. Sequenced material: PBMCs or a T cell subset sorted from them (not recorded which). The CDR3 bases are TGTGCCAGCAGTGACCTAGCGGGGGGGTTATACGAGCAGTACTTC. It codes for CASSDLAGGLYEQYF.